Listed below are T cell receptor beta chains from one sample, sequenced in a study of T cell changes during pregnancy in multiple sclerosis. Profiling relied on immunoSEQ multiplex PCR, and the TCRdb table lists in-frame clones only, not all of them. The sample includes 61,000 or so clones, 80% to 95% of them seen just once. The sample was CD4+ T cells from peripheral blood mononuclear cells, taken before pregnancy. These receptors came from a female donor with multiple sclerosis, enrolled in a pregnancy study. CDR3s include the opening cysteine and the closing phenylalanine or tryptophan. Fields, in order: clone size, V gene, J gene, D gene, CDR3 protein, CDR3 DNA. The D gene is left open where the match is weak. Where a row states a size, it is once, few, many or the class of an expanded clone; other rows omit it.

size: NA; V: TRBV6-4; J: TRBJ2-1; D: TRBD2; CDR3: CASSPSGRLLYNEQFF; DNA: TGTGCCAGCAGCCCTAGCGGGAGGCTTCTTTACAATGAGCAGTTCTTC
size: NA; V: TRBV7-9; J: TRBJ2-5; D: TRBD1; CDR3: CASSPRDRVVETQYF; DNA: TGTGCCAGCAGCCCGAGGGACAGGGTTGTGGAGACCCAGTACTTC
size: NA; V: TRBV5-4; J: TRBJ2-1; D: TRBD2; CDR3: CASSFRVAGGPAEQFF; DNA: TGTGCCAGCAGCTTCCGGGTAGCGGGAGGGCCGGCCGAGCAGTTCTTC
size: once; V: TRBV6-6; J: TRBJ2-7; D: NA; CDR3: CATKRRQVLDEQYF; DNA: TGTGCCACCAAGAGAAGACAGGTACTTGACGAGCAGTACTTC
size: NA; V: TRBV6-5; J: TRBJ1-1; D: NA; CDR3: CASSRRQGMAFF; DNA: TGTGCCAGCAGCCGCCGCCAGGGGATGGCTTTCTTT
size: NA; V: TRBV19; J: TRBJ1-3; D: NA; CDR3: CASSLRGDHSGNTIYF; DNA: TGTGCCAGTAGTCTTCGCGGGGACCACTCTGGAAACACCATATATTTT
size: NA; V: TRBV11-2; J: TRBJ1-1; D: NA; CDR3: CASSLAGGSTEAFF; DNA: TGTGCCAGCAGCTTAGCGGGGGGGTCCACTGAAGCTTTCTTT
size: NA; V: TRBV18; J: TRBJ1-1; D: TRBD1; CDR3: CASSPVQGGNTEAFF; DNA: TGTGCCAGCTCACCAGTCCAAGGGGGCAACACTGAAGCTTTCTTT
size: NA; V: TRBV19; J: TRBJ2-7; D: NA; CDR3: CASSPQGTPTYEQYF; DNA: TGTGCCAGTAGTCCCCAGGGGACGCCTACCTACGAGCAGTACTTC
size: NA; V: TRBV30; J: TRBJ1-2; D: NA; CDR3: CAWSVQDEGYTF; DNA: TGTGCCTGGAGTGTACAGGACGAAGGCTACACCTTC
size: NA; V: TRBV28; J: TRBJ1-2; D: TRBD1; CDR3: CASSPTDRVPSGGYTF; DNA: TGTGCCAGCAGCCCGACCGACAGGGTACCTTCCGGTGGCTACACCTTC
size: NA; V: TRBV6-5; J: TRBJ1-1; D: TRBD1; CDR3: CASRPGTASNTEAFF; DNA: TGTGCCAGCAGACCAGGGACAGCTAGCAACACTGAAGCTTTCTTT
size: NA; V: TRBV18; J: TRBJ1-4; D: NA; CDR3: CASSRDLVGEKLFF; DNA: TGTGCCAGCTCAAGGGACTTGGTGGGGGAAAAACTGTTTTTT
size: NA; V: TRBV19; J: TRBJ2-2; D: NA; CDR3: CASSNTQGQNTGELFF; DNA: TGTGCCAGTAGTAACACCCAGGGGCAGAACACCGGGGAGCTGTTTTTT
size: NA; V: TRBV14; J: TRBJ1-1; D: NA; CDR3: CASSQDTGRNTEAFF; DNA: TGTGCCAGCAGCCAAGATACAGGGAGGAACACTGAAGCTTTCTTT
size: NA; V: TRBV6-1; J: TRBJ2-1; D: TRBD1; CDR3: CASIAPGQASNEQFF; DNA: TGTGCCAGCATAGCTCCGGGACAGGCTTCCAATGAGCAGTTCTTC
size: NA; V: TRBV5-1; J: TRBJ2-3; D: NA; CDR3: CASSLASRRVSTDTQYF; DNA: TGCGCCAGCAGCTTGGCTTCGAGGCGAGTTAGCACAGATACGCAGTATTTT
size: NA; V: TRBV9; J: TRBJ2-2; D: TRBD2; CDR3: CASSVRLAGPNTGELFF; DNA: TGTGCCAGCAGCGTTAGACTAGCGGGACCTAACACCGGGGAGCTGTTTTTT
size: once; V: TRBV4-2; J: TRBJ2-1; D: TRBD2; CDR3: CASSHELAGGDEQFF; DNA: TGTGCCAGCAGCCACGAATTAGCGGGAGGAGATGAGCAGTTCTTC
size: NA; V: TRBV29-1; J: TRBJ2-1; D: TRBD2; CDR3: CSSGVAGTLYNEQFF; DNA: TGCAGCTCCGGGGTAGCGGGCACTCTCTACAATGAGCAGTTCTTC
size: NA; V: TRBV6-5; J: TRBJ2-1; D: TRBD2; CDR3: CASRIVAGVANEQFF; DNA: TGTGCCAGCAGAATCGTCGCGGGAGTAGCCAATGAGCAGTTCTTC
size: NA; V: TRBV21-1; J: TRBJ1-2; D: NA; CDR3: CASSPSPPGKDGPSYGYTF; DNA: TGTGCCAGCAGCCCGAGTCCGCCAGGGAAAGATGGGCCGAGCTATGGCTACACCTTC
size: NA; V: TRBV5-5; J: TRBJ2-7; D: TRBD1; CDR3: CASSLAQGYEQYF; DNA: TGTGCCAGCAGCTTGGCACAGGGGTACGAGCAGTACTTC
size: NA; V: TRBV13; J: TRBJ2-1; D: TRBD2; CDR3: CASSPRLAGGYNEQFF; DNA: TGTGCCAGCAGCCCCCGACTGGCGGGAGGGTACAATGAGCAGTTCTTC
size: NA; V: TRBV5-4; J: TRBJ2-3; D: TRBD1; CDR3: CASSSGQGSTDTQYF; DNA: TGTGCCAGCAGCTCCGGACAGGGTAGCACAGATACGCAGTATTTT
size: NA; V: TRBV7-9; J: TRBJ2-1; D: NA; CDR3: CASSFNRNEQFF; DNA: TGTGCCAGCAGCTTTAACCGGAATGAGCAGTTCTTC
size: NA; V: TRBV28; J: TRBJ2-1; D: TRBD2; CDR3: CASRSRLAGTYNEQFF; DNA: TGTGCCAGCAGATCCCGACTAGCGGGCACCTACAATGAGCAGTTCTTC
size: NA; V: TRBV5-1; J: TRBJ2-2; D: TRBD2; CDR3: CASSVGLAVNTGELFF; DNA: TGCGCCAGCAGCGTCGGACTAGCAGTCAACACCGGGGAGCTGTTTTTT
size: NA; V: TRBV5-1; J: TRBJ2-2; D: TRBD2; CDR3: CASSLIAGVVGELFF; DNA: TGCGCCAGCAGCCTAATAGCGGGAGTAGTCGGGGAGCTGTTTTTT
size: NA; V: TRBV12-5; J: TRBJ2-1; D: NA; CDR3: CASGLVGEVAVSYNEQFF; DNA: TGTGCTAGTGGTTTGGTGGGGGAAGTAGCGGTCTCCTACAATGAGCAGTTCTTC
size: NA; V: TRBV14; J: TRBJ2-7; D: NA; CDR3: CASSQVRGDSYEQYF; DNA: TGTGCCAGCAGCCAAGTTCGAGGCGACTCCTACGAGCAGTACTTC
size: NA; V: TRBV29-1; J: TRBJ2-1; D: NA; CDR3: CSVTTLYNEQFF; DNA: TGCAGCGTCACCACTCTGTACAATGAGCAGTTCTTC
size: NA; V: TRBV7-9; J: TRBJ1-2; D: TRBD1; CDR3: CASSLATDRANYGYTF; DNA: TGTGCCAGCAGCTTAGCGACGGACAGGGCTAACTATGGCTACACCTTC
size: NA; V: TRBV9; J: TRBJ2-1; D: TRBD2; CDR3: CASSARTSGTRNEQFF; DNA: TGTGCCAGCAGCGCGCGGACTAGCGGGACTCGTAATGAGCAGTTCTTC
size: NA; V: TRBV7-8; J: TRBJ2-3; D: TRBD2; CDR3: CASSSTGGGTDTQYF; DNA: TGTGCCAGCAGCTCCACGGGAGGCGGGACAGATACGCAGTATTTT
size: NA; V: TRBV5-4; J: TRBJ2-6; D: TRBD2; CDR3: CASSLGGRAAGANVLTF; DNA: TGTGCCAGCAGCTTGGGCGGGAGGGCCGCTGGGGCCAACGTCCTGACTTTC
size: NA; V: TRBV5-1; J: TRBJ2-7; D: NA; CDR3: CASSKDPGDEQYF; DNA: TGCGCCAGCAGCAAGGATCCGGGGGACGAGCAGTACTTC
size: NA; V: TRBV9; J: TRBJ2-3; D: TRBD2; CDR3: CASSVEVGGPDTQYF; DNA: TGTGCCAGCAGCGTAGAGGTGGGAGGGCCAGATACGCAGTATTTT
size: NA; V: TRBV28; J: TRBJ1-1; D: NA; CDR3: CASSNTGFVSEAFF; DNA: TGTGCCAGCAGTAACACAGGGTTTGTATCTGAAGCTTTCTTT
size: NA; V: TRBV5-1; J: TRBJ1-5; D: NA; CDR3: CASRTGPDQGAQHF; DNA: TGCGCCAGCAGAACAGGACCCGATCAAGGGGCCCAGCATTTT
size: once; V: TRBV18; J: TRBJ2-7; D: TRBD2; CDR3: CASSQGTSGSWDYEQYF; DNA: TGTGCCAGCTCACAGGGGACTAGCGGGTCATGGGACTACGAGCAGTACTTC
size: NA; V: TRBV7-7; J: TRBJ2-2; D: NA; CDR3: CASSLVAGRNGELFF; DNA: TGTGCTAGCAGCTTAGTTGCGGGGCGTAACGGGGAGCTGTTTTTT
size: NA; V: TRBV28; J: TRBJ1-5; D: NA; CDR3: CASSITPHQPQHF; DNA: TGTGCCAGCAGTATCACACCACATCAGCCCCAGCATTTT
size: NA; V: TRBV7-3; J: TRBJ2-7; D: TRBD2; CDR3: CASSLRRAGVQEQYF; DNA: TGTGCCAGCAGCTTAAGGCGAGCGGGAGTACAAGAGCAGTACTTC
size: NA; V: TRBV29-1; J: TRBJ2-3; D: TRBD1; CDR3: CSVEGRQGVKGDTQYF; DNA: TGCAGCGTTGAAGGGAGACAGGGAGTAAAAGGAGATACGCAGTATTTT
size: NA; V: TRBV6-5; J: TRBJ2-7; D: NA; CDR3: CASSSGRFEQYF; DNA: TGTGCCAGCAGTTCGGGAAGGTTCGAGCAGTACTTC
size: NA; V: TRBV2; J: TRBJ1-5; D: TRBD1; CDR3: CASSLTGNSNQPQHF; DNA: TGTGCCAGCAGTTTGACAGGGAATAGCAATCAGCCCCAGCATTTT
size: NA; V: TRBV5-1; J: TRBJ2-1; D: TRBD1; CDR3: CASRGDRGVAGLYNEQFF; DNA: TGCGCCAGCAGGGGGGACAGGGGCGTCGCGGGGCTATACAATGAGCAGTTCTTC
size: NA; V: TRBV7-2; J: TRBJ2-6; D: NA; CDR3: CASSTTGPSGANVLTF; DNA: TGTGCCAGCAGCACAACAGGGCCCTCTGGGGCCAACGTCCTGACTTTC
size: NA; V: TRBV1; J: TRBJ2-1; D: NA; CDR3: CTSSQEVVGDEQFF; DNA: TGCACCAGCAGCCAAGAAGTGGTAGGGGATGAGCAGTTCTTC